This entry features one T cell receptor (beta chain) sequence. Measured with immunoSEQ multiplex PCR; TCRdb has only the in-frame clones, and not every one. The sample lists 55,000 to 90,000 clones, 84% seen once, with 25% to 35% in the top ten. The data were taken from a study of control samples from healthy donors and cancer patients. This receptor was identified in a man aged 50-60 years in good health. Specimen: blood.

The CDR3 DNA follows: TGTGCCACTCAGGCGGGCCTTAGCACAGATACGCAGTATTTT. Its translation is CATQAGLSTDTQYF. V is TRBV24-1 and J is TRBJ2-3; D perhaps matches TRBD2 (5 bases). In germline, CDR1 is KGHDR, CDR2 SFDVKD. V gave up 10 bases and J gave up 0 bases, with 13 bases separating them. The CDR3 is 14 residues long.